The 13 T cell receptor beta chains below come from one sample, sequenced in a study of Tregs in tolerant kidney transplant recipients. Measured with immunoSEQ multiplex PCR; TCRdb has only the in-frame clones, and not every one. The sample has fewer than 150,000 clones, roughly 93% seen once; the top ten hold nearly 0.6%. The sample taken for sequencing was CD4+ T cells from blood. These receptors originate from a human donor in good health.

The chain combines TRBV10-1 with TRBJ2-5, with TRBD1 matching over 7 bases. This CDR3 region has 19 residues. The ends lost 3 bases at V and 3 bases at J; junction bases unmatched: 19. Germline CDR1 WNHNN, CDR2 SYGVQD (reference sequence). The CDR3 region is CASSDPARRQGETKETQYF. CDR3 DNA: TGCGCCAGCAGTGACCCCGCAAGAAGACAGGGAGAAACGAAAGAGACCCAGTACTTC.

The rearrangement uses TRBV5-1 and TRBJ2-1; D is possibly TRBD2 (6 bases). This CDR3 has 13 amino acids. The V end was cut by 2 bases, the J end by 10 bases, with 13 bases between. Germline V gene sequence: CDR1 SGHRS, CDR2 YFSETQ. The CDR3 sequence is CASSFGGDQEQFF. DNA for the CDR3: TGCGCCAGCAGCTTTGGCGGGGATCAGGAGCAGTTCTTC.

In the case of this clone: Germline and junction disagree at one end, which may indicate a read error. The gene calls are TRBV5-4 and TRBJ2-1, with 10 bases fitting TRBD2. CDR3 size: 18 residues. Germline loops: CDR1 SGHNT, CDR2 YYREEE (reference sequence). The CDR3: CASSRGTQTSGWYNEQLF. The CDR3 DNA reads TGTGCCAGCAGTCGGGGGACACAGACTAGCGGGTGGTACAATGAGCAGCTCTTC.

This chain uses TRBV4-1 with TRBJ2-5; D gene ambiguous. This CDR3 has 15 residues. Germline CDR1 reads MGHRA; CDR2 reads YSYEKL. The ends were cut back, 0 bases at V and 2 bases at J, with 10 bases in the middle. The CDR3 sequence is CASSQDPAGQETQYF. DNA of the CDR3: TGCGCCAGCAGCCAAGATCCGGCTGGGCAAGAGACCCAGTACTTC.

V usage is TRBV25-1 and J usage is TRBJ2-5; 7 bases line up with TRBD2. Per the germline V gene, CDR1 is MGHDK and CDR2 is SYGVNS. The CDR3 is made up of 14 amino acids. Trimming cost V 4 bases and J 2 bases; bases outside gene matches: 4. The CDR3 here is CASSGGRAQETQYF. CDR3 nucleotides: TGTGCCAGCAGTGGAGGGAGGGCTCAAGAGACCCAGTACTTC.

The CDR3 DNA reads TGTGCCAGCAGACACTGGGACAGGGACTCGAATGAGCAGTTCTTC. This encodes CASRHWDRDSNEQFF. The chain couples TRBV7-9 to TRBJ2-1; 9 nucleotides align to TRBD1. The CDR3 extends over 15 amino acids. The V gene end was trimmed by 6 bases and the J gene end by 7 bases; junction bases not matched to a gene: 10. Germline lookup yields CDR1 SEHNR and CDR2 FQNEAQ (reference sequence).

The chain combines TRBV30 with TRBJ1-2; D not resolved. V lost 2 bases and J lost 2, with 15 bases in between. Germline V gene lookup returns CDR1 GTSNPN and CDR2 SVGIG (reference sequence). This CDR3 region has 15 residues. Here the CDR3 reads CAWSPRSGRNYGYTF. In DNA form, the CDR3 reads TGTGCCTGGAGTCCCCGCAGCGGCAGAAACTATGGCTACACCTTC. Supplemented by reference TRBV30 and TRBJ1-2, the full variable domain reads SQTIHQWPATLVQPVGSPLSLECTVEGTSNPNLYWYRQAAGRGLQLLFYSVGIGQISSEVPQNLSASRPQDRQFILSSKKLLLSDSGFYLCAWSPRSGRNYGYTFGSGTRLTVV.

This sequence joins TRBV7-9 and TRBJ1-2; D is perhaps TRBD1 (6 bases). The germline CDR1 and CDR2 sequences are SEHNR and FQNEAQ (reference sequence). This CDR3 has 16 amino acids. V lost 5 bases to trimming and J lost 6 bases, with 22 bases between them. The CDR3 is CASSLLGNRAVNGYTF. CDR3 DNA sequence: TGTGCCAGCAGCCTTTTGGGAAACAGGGCGGTGAATGGCTACACCTTC.

V usage is TRBV19 and J usage is TRBJ2-7; D unclear. Germline V lookup: CDR1 LNHDA, CDR2 SQIVND (reference sequence). V gave up 6 bases and J gave up 3 bases, with 15 bases separating them. This CDR3 comprises 14 residues. For the CDR3, the DNA is TGTGCCAGTAGCCCACCCGGGCAGCTCTACGAGCAGTACTTC. Translation gives CASSPPGQLYEQYF.

The V gene is TRBV7-9, the J gene TRBJ2-1; no firm D call. Germline lookup yields CDR1 SEHNR and CDR2 FQNEAQ (reference sequence). The CDR3 extends over 11 amino acids. The germline V and J ends were trimmed by 2 bases and 10 bases, with 6 bases remaining between them. CDR3: CASSLTEEQFF. The CDR3 DNA reads as TGTGCCAGCAGCTTAACAGAAGAGCAGTTCTTC.

The J gene is TRBJ2-2, the V gene TRBV6-5; D gene unclear. Germline V gene data show CDR1 as MNHEY and CDR2 as SVGAGI. This CDR3 is 14 amino acids long. V was trimmed by 8 bases and J by 0 bases, leaving 10 bases between them. The CDR3 loop reads CASGRHPNTGELFF. The DNA of the CDR3 is TGTGCCAGCGGAAGGCACCCGAACACCGGGGAGCTGTTTTTT.

J is TRBJ2-2 and V is TRBV2, with TRBD2 matching 8 bases. CDR1 is SNHLY and CDR2 is FYNNEI in the germline V gene. V was pared by 6 bases and J by 3 bases, with 12 bases of the junction left unmatched. The CDR3 spans 17 residues. The CDR3 DNA reads as TGTGCCAGCAGGGCAAAGCGGGGGCGTGAGGACACCGGGGAGCTGTTTTTT. Translation gives CASRAKRGREDTGELFF.

A word on this clone: A read error may account for a junction end that differs from germline. This chain joins TRBV5-4 and TRBJ2-5, with D uncertain. The CDR3 contains 13 residues. Germline V lookup: CDR1 SGHNT, CDR2 YYREEE (reference sequence). CDR3 bases: TGTGCCACCTCCCGAGCCCCAGAAGAGGCCCAGTACTTC. It translates to CATSRAPEEAQYF.